The present TCR beta chain was sequenced within a study of blood T cell repertoires in COVID-19. The repertoire was sequenced with immunoSEQ multiplex PCR; TCRdb's copy has only in-frame clones and lacks some. The repertoire holds nearly 50,000 clones, with 80% to 90% as singletons. The V and J ends lost 3 bases and 3 bases respectively, with 9 bases between them. The CDR3 has 14 residues. The germline gives CDR1 LNHDA, CDR2 SQIVND (reference sequence). Source material: peripheral blood. This TCR came from a woman of 80 years or more with COVID-19, enrolled during active disease. The rearrangement uses TRBV19 and TRBJ1-5, with unresolved D. The CDR3 DNA sequence: TGTGCCAGTAGTATCCGAGGGAACAATCAGCCCCAGCATTTT. Translated, it gives CASSIRGNNQPQHF. Drawing the rest from reference TRBV19 and TRBJ1-5, the complete variable domain is DGGITQSPKYLFRKEGQNVTLSCEQNLNHDAMYWYRQDPGQGLRLIYYSQIVNDFQKGDIAEGYSVSREKKESFPLTVTSAQKNPTAFYLCASSIRGNNQPQHFGDGTRLSIL.